This passage covers 5 T cell receptor beta chains from one sample sequenced in a study of post-analysis software for immune sequencing data. The study's findings and limits: A few TRBV segments were significantly more frequent in patients than in controls. TRBV5-6, TRBV5-1 and TRBV20-1 were among these segments.

Sequencing libraries made from TCR beta cDNA carried unique molecular identifiers. TCRdb re-analysed the PCR reads in MiXCR, keeping a single row per CDR3 protein. The repertoire includes roughly 800,000 distinct CDR3 sequences, 53% of them detected once, and approximately 4.2% sits in the top ten. Their antigens remain unidentified. Specimen: blood. The receptors were sampled from a girl aged 10-17 years with multiple sclerosis.

The chain uses TRBV7-2 and TRBJ2-7; 8 positions agree with TRBD1. This CDR3 contains 13 residues. Germline V gives CDR1 SGHTA, CDR2 FQGNSA. V lost 3 bases, J lost 7 bases, and 5 bases stayed unmatched. Here the CDR3 DNA reads TGTGCCAGCAGCTTCAGGGGGCAGTGGGAGCAGTACTTC. Translating it yields CASSFRGQWEQYF.

This clonotype occurred a few times. The chain has TRBV5-1 and TRBJ1-2, with TRBD1 matching over 9 bases. Per the germline V gene, CDR1 is SGHRS and CDR2 is YFSETQ. With V trimmed by 4 bases and J by 8 bases, 9 bases remained unmatched. The CDR3 has 14 amino acids. DNA of the CDR3: TGCGCCAGCAGCGTTAACACAGGGGGCTGGGGCTACACCTTC. Protein sequence: CASSVNTGGWGYTF.

This chain links TRBV20-1 with TRBJ2-5; D is undetermined. The CDR3 covers 15 residues. V gave up 0 bases and J gave up 1 base, with 12 bases separating them. The germline CDR1 and CDR2 sequences are DFQATT and SNEGSKA (reference sequence). In DNA form, the CDR3 reads TGCAGTGCTAGAGATCCCCGTGGCACCCAAGAGACCCAGTACTTC. Protein product: CSARDPRGTQETQYF.

The sample holds one count of this clonotype. Here the CDR3 DNA reads TGCAGTGCTCGGTGGGGGGGTCTCTATGGCTACACCTTC. Its protein product is CSARWGGLYGYTF. This rearrangement joins TRBV20-1 to TRBJ1-2; D might be TRBD1 (5 bases). This CDR3 spans 13 amino acids. From germline, CDR1 is DFQATT and CDR2 SNEGSKA (reference sequence). Trimming took 5 bases from V and 4 from J, leaving 14 bases between them.

The chain joins TRBV20-1 to TRBJ2-7, with D perhaps matching TRBD1 (8 bases). Trimming shortened V by 4 bases and J by 3 bases, and 25 bases separated the two germline ends. Germline V gene lookup returns CDR1 DFQATT and CDR2 SNEGSKA (reference sequence). The CDR3 has 17 residues. CDR3 DNA: TGCAGTGCTACCTCAGGGGGCGGGGGCGGTTATGTCTACGAGCAGTACTTC. Protein product: CSATSGGGGGYVYEQYF.